Reported below is one T cell receptor (beta chain). The data originate from a study of shared clonotypes between healthy human individuals. Germline loops: CDR1 MDHEN, CDR2 SYDVKM. J lost 2 bases, V lost 6 bases, and 7 bases had no gene match. The length of the CDR3 is 16 residues. Genomic DNA from each subset was divided evenly over several immunoSEQ plates. Data came from immunoSEQ multiplex PCR; TCRdb stores just in-frame clones and leaves some out. The sample has some 980,000 clones, roughly 72% seen once. The sequenced sample consisted of memory CD4+ T cells sorted from blood. Subset of the sample: CD45RA-negative fraction. This chain connects TRBV28 to TRBJ1-2; 12 nucleotides align to TRBD1. The TCR was taken from a man between 18 and 29 years old in good health. Here the CDR3 reads CASRQGGTGGNYGYTF. The CDR3, as DNA: TGTGCCAGCAGGCAGGGGGGGACAGGGGGCAACTATGGCTACACCTTC.